This T cell receptor (beta chain) was sequenced in a study of CD8 T cell repertoires and HIV-1 epitope variants. The CDR3 length is 11 residues. Deletions cut 6 bases from V and 7 bases from J, with 7 bases between. CDR1 is MGHRA and CDR2 is YSYEKL in the germline V gene. Using immunoSEQ multiplex PCR, the repertoire was profiled, and TCRdb retains in-frame clones only, with some absent. This repertoire shows roughly 100,000 clones, over 70% found once; its top ten account for roughly 26%. The receptor was isolated from a male donor with HIV. The chain joins TRBV4-1 to TRBJ2-1; D gene unclear. Sequencing was performed on uncultured baseline CD8+ T cells from peripheral blood mononuclear cells (PBMCs). CDR3 nucleotide sequence: TGCGCCAGCAGTCTAGGGAATGAGCAGTTCTTC. Its translation: CASSLGNEQFF.